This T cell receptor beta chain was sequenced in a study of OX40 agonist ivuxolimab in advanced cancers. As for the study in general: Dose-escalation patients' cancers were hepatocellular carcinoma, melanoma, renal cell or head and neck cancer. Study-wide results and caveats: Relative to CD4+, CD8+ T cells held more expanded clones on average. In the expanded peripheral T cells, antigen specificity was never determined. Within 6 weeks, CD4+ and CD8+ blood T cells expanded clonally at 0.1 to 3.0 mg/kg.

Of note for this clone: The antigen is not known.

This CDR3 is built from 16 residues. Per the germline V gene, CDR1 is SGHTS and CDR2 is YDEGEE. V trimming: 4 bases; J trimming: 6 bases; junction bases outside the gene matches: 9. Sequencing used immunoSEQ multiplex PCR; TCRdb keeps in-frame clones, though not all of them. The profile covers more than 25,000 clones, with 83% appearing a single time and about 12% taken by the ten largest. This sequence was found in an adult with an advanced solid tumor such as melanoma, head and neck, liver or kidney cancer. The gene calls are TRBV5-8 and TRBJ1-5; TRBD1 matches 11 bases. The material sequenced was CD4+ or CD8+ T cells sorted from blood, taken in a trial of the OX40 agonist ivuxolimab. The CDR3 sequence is CASSHRDRGFGQPQHF. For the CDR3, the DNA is TGTGCCAGCAGCCACCGGGACAGGGGGTTTGGTCAGCCCCAGCATTTT.